One and the same sample provided the 19 T cell receptor beta chains below, sequenced in a study of T cells in Graves' hyperthyroidism and ophthalmopathy. It was RNA transcripts that yielded the amplified TCR beta CDR3 regions. HTBI primers drove first-round RT-PCR of the TCR CDR3. TCRdb passed the multiplex PCR reads through MiXCR, listing each CDR3 protein once. The profile shows over 350,000 distinct CDR3 sequences, around 15% of them singletons. The sequenced material came from blood. These receptors originate from a man aged 45 to 65 with Graves' ophthalmopathy.

There are many counts of this clonotype. Here the CDR3 DNA reads TGTGCCAGCAGCTTAGTAGCGGCGGATACGCAGTATTTT. Its translation: CASSLVAADTQYF. The chain couples TRBV11-2 to TRBJ2-3; D is perhaps TRBD2 (6 bases). The CDR3 has 13 residues. Germline loops: CDR1 SGHAT, CDR2 FQNNGV. V was trimmed by 1 base and J by 6 bases, leaving 8 bases between them.

The chain links TRBV27 to TRBJ2-6, with 11 positions matching TRBD1. V lost 4 bases, J lost 1 base, and 3 bases stayed unmatched. CDR3 length equals 17 residues. Looked up from germline, CDR1 is MNHEY and CDR2 is SMNVEV (reference sequence). CDR3 residues: CASSSGQGASGANVLTF. CDR3 bases: TGTGCCAGCAGTTCCGGACAGGGGGCTTCTGGGGCCAACGTCCTGACTTTC.

The V and J genes are TRBV10-2 and TRBJ2-2; a possible D gene is TRBD1 (6 bases). The CDR3 totals 16 residues. Per the germline V gene, CDR1 is WSHSY and CDR2 is SAAADI. The germline V and J ends were trimmed by 4 bases and 3 bases, with 15 bases remaining between them. CDR3 sequence: CASSGGVQGYTGELFF. CDR3 DNA sequence: TGCGCCAGCAGTGGAGGGGTACAGGGTTACACCGGGGAGCTGTTTTTT.

This clonotype was counted many times. The V gene is TRBV7-2, the J gene TRBJ2-3; D possibly corresponds to TRBD2 (7 bases). CDR1 and CDR2 from the germline V gene are SGHTA and FQGNSA. The ends were cut back, 2 bases at V and 0 bases at J, with 15 bases in the middle. The CDR3 runs to 17 residues. The CDR3 sequence is CASSLIGGGPSTDTQYF. The CDR3 bases are TGTGCCAGCAGCTTAATAGGGGGGGGGCCTAGCACAGATACGCAGTATTTT.

This clonotype appeared a few times. This CDR3 reads CASQRGTEAFF. The CDR3 bases are TGTGCCAGCCAGCGAGGGACTGAAGCTTTCTTT. The rearrangement uses TRBV27 and TRBJ1-1; no reliable D call. CDR1 is MNHEY and CDR2 is SMNVEV in the germline V gene (reference sequence). There are 11 residues in the CDR3. Trimming stripped 8 bases from V and 5 bases from J, with 9 bases between.

This clonotype was seen many times. V usage is TRBV20-1 and J usage is TRBJ2-7; 9 bases are shared with TRBD2. The CDR3 contains 16 residues. Germline assignment: CDR1 DFQATT and CDR2 SNEGSKA (reference sequence). Trimming removed 5 bases from V and 3 bases from J; junction bases left unmatched: 14. The CDR3 nucleotides read TGCAGTGCTTTCAACCCAAGGGCTAGCGGGATCTACGAGCAGTACTTC. Its protein is CSAFNPRASGIYEQYF.

This clonotype was counted at least ten times. V and J are TRBV28 and TRBJ1-3; D is uncertain. Germline assignment: CDR1 MDHEN and CDR2 SYDVKM. V shed 3 bases and J shed 0 bases, with 12 bases lying between them. The CDR3 is made up of 16 amino acids. This CDR3 is CASSLAVHFSGNTIYF. As DNA, the CDR3 is TGTGCCAGCAGTTTGGCAGTCCACTTCTCTGGAAACACCATATATTTT.

This clonotype was counted ten times or more. The chain couples TRBV27 to TRBJ1-2; the match to TRBD1 covers 7 bases. Germline CDR1 is MNHEY and CDR2 is SMNVEV (reference sequence). The CDR3 covers 14 residues. Unmatched junction bases numbered 11, after V lost 6 bases and J lost 7 bases. CDR3 coding DNA: TGTGCCAGCAGGCCCGGGACAGACTCAGGTGGCTACACCTTC. Amino acids: CASRPGTDSGGYTF.

This clonotype was observed at least ten times. The chain uses TRBV19 and TRBJ2-4; D may be TRBD2 (5 bases). This CDR3 is built from 15 residues. With 6 bases removed from V and 3 bases from J, the gap between germline ends came to 15 bases. Germline V gene lookup returns CDR1 LNHDA and CDR2 SQIVND (reference sequence). CDR3 amino acids: CASRPSIGDKNIQYF. The CDR3 nucleotides read TGTGCCAGTAGGCCGTCCATCGGGGACAAAAACATTCAGTACTTC. Looking up the rest from reference TRBV19 and TRBJ2-4 gives the full variable domain: DGGITQSPKYLFRKEGQNVTLSCEQNLNHDAMYWYRQDPGQGLRLIYYSQIVNDFQKGDIAEGYSVSREKKESFPLTVTSAQKNPTAFYLCASRPSIGDKNIQYFGAGTRLSVL.

The chain has TRBV7-2 and TRBJ2-5, with 16 bases identical to TRBD2. The CDR3 covers 18 residues. CDR1 and CDR2 from the germline V gene are SGHTA and FQGNSA. J gave up 3 bases and V 3 bases, and 7 bases lay outside the gene matches. CDR3 sequence (DNA): TGTGCCAGCAGCTTGGCCCCGGGACTAGCGGGAGGGAAAGAGACCCAGTACTTC. It yields the protein CASSLAPGLAGGKETQYF.

This clonotype was recorded a few times. V is TRBV27 and J is TRBJ2-1, with TRBD2 identical over 10 bases. Germline CDR1 MNHEY, CDR2 SMNVEV (reference sequence). The trim removed 4 bases at V and 8 bases at J, leaving 8 bases unmatched. The CDR3 runs to 15 residues. The CDR3 DNA follows: TGTGCCAGCAGTTCCCTAGCGGGGGCCATTGATGAGCAGTTCTTC. It translates to CASSSLAGAIDEQFF.

This clonotype was counted a few times. V is TRBV5-6 and J is TRBJ2-7, with D possibly TRBD2 on 6 matching bases. The CDR3 totals 13 residues. Germline V gene lookup returns CDR1 SGHDT and CDR2 YYEEEE. V was shortened by 0 bases and J by 7 bases, with 11 bases between the two germline ends. This CDR3 reads CASSLVEGKEQYF. In DNA form, the CDR3 reads TGTGCCAGCAGCTTGGTGGAGGGGAAAGAGCAGTACTTC.

This clonotype has ten or more counts. The rearrangement uses TRBV27 and TRBJ2-3, with a tentative D call TRBD1 (6 bases). Trimming stripped 6 bases from V and 1 base from J, with 17 bases between. The CDR3 consists of 16 residues. Germline CDR1 reads MNHEY; CDR2 reads SMNVEV (reference sequence). Here the CDR3 reads CASRRIRGSGTDTQYF. The CDR3 bases are TGTGCCAGCAGACGGATCAGGGGTTCGGGCACAGATACGCAGTATTTT.

This clonotype came up many times. This chain connects TRBV3-1 to TRBJ1-6, with 9 bases that match TRBD1. V shed 3 bases, J shed 11 bases, and the junction held 5 bases outside the gene matches. Germline lookup yields CDR1 LGHDT and CDR2 YNNKEL (reference sequence). This CDR3 has 14 residues. The CDR3 here is CASSQDGQGTPLHF. The DNA of the CDR3 is TGTGCCAGCAGCCAGGATGGACAGGGGACACCCCTCCACTTT.

The rearrangement uses TRBV19 and TRBJ2-1; possibly TRBD1 for D (6 bases). The germline V and J ends were trimmed by 4 bases and 3 bases, with 13 bases remaining between them. Germline CDR1 reads LNHDA; CDR2 reads SQIVND (reference sequence). This CDR3 comprises 15 residues. Here the CDR3 DNA reads TGTGCCAGTAGTAGGGGTGGGGGCGTCTACAATGAGCAGTTCTTC. Protein sequence: CASSRGGGVYNEQFF. The full variable domain, rest sourced from reference TRBV19 and TRBJ2-1, is DGGITQSPKYLFRKEGQNVTLSCEQNLNHDAMYWYRQDPGQGLRLIYYSQIVNDFQKGDIAEGYSVSREKKESFPLTVTSAQKNPTAFYLCASSRGGGVYNEQFFGPGTRLTVL.

The rearrangement joins TRBV5-1 to TRBJ2-7; TRBD2 might be the D (5 bases). CDR1 and CDR2 (germline): SGHRS, YFSETQ. The CDR3 is 9 residues long. The CDR3 here is CTRGPEQYF. In DNA, the CDR3 is TGCACCCGAGGGCCCGAGCAGTACTTC. The full variable domain, completed using reference TRBV5-1 and TRBJ2-7, is KAGVTQTPRYLIKTRGQQVTLSCSPISGHRSVSWYQQTPGQGLQFLFEYFSETQRNKGNFPGRFSGRQFSNSRSEMNVSTLELGDSALYLCTRGPEQYFGPGTRLTVT.

This clonotype was counted many times. The rearrangement links TRBV24-1 to TRBJ2-5, with D perhaps matching TRBD2 (6 bases). Germline CDR1 and CDR2: KGHDR and SFDVKD. The CDR3 sequence is 16 residues long. Trimming took off 4 bases at V and 6 bases at J, with 20 bases between the two ends. Here the CDR3 reads CATSDGRDPGAQTQYF. The CDR3 DNA reads as TGTGCCACCAGTGACGGGCGGGACCCCGGTGCGCAGACCCAGTACTTC.

The table lists this clonotype with a few counts. The chain joins TRBV19 to TRBJ1-1; 7 nucleotides align to TRBD1. V lost 4 bases, J lost 4 bases, and 6 bases stayed unmatched. CDR3 length: 14 amino acids. Germline CDR1 is LNHDA and CDR2 is SQIVND (reference sequence). The CDR3 loop reads CASSTQTGTTEAFF. CDR3 DNA: TGTGCCAGTAGTACCCAGACAGGGACCACTGAAGCTTTCTTT. The full variable domain, with the rest looked up from reference TRBV19 and TRBJ1-1, is DGGITQSPKYLFRKEGQNVTLSCEQNLNHDAMYWYRQDPGQGLRLIYYSQIVNDFQKGDIAEGYSVSREKKESFPLTVTSAQKNPTAFYLCASSTQTGTTEAFFGQGTRLTVV.

This chain uses TRBV12-3 or TRBV12-4 with TRBJ1-3; no clear D gene. V lost 6 bases and J 0 bases, leaving 12 bases between the germline ends. The length of the CDR3 is 15 residues. The CDR3 region has the DNA TGTGCCAGCAGCCTGACACTTGCCTCTGGAAACACCATATATTTT. This codes for CASSLTLASGNTIYF.